The 30 T cell receptor beta chains below were found in one sample sequenced in a study. The protocol was immunoSEQ multiplex PCR, while the TCRdb copy is restricted to in-frame clones and leaves out a portion. The sample holds some 68,000 clones, roughly 93% seen once. The specimen sequenced was PBMCs. These receptors came from a man aged 35 to 55 with rheumatoid arthritis.

The rearrangement links TRBV19 to TRBJ1-6; no reliable D call. This CDR3 is 16 amino acids long. Germline lookup yields CDR1 LNHDA and CDR2 SQIVND (reference sequence). V gave up 3 bases and J gave up 7 bases, with 16 bases separating them. The CDR3 loop reads CASSILGFSENSPLHF. The CDR3 DNA is TGTGCCAGTAGTATCCTGGGTTTCTCGGAAAATTCACCCCTCCACTTT. The complete variable domain, with remaining parts taken from reference TRBV19 and TRBJ1-6, reads DGGITQSPKYLFRKEGQNVTLSCEQNLNHDAMYWYRQDPGQGLRLIYYSQIVNDFQKGDIAEGYSVSREKKESFPLTVTSAQKNPTAFYLCASSILGFSENSPLHFGNGTRLTVT.

This clone appeared once. This chain connects TRBV7-3 to TRBJ2-2, with a possible D match to TRBD2 (7 bases). Germline CDR1 reads SGHTA; CDR2 reads FQGTGA. The V end was cut by 5 bases, the J end by 7 bases, with 20 bases between. The CDR3 has 16 residues. CDR3 protein: CASSPRGGGSNGELFF. The CDR3 DNA reads as TGTGCCAGCAGCCCCAGGGGCGGGGGAAGTAACGGGGAGCTGTTTTTT.

CDR3 sequence: CASSQGIGNEKLFF. DNA for the CDR3: TGTGCCAGCTCACAGGGGATTGGGAATGAAAAACTGTTTTTT. This chain joins TRBV18 and TRBJ1-4; a weak D match, TRBD1 (5 bases). CDR3 length: 14 residues. CDR1 and CDR2 from the germline V gene are KGHSH and LQKENI. Trimming removed 4 bases at V and 5 bases at J, with 11 bases between. The whole variable domain, remainder taken from reference TRBV18 and TRBJ1-4, is NAGVMQNPRHLVRRRGQEARLRCSPMKGHSHVYWYRQLPEEGLKFMVYLQKENIIDESGMPKERFSAEFPKEGPSILRIQQVVRGDSAAYFCASSQGIGNEKLFFGSGTQLSVL.

This chain connects TRBV7-9 to TRBJ1-6, with a tentative D call TRBD1 (5 bases). This CDR3 region has 17 residues. Germline CDR1 is SEHNR and CDR2 is FQNEAQ (reference sequence). The germline V and J ends were trimmed by 0 bases and 4 bases, with 13 bases remaining between them. The CDR3 DNA reads as TGTGCCAGCAGCTTAGCGCTCAGGCAGGGATATAATTCACCCCTCCACTTT. As protein: CASSLALRQGYNSPLHF.

The chain recombines TRBV5-1 with TRBJ2-7; D uncertain. The J call may be in error: the DNA end matches TRBJ2-1 better. Germline V gene sequence: CDR1 SGHRS, CDR2 YFSETQ. This CDR3 region has 14 residues. Written as DNA, the CDR3 is TGCGCCAGCGGTCCAGGAGAGGTGGGGAATGAGCAGTTCTTC. Translated: CASGPGEVGNEQFF.

There are a few counts of this clone. J is TRBJ1-5 and V is TRBV3-1 (or the pseudogene TRBV3-2); no clear D gene. The germline gives CDR1 LGHDT, CDR2 YNNKEL (reference sequence). CDR3 length equals 15 residues. The V and J ends lost 0 bases and 2 bases respectively, with 8 bases between them. The CDR3 region has the DNA TGTGCCAGCAGCCAAGATCTGCAGGGCAATCAGCCCCAGCATTTT. It codes for CASSQDLQGNQPQHF.

V is TRBV14 and J is TRBJ2-7, with 8 bases matching TRBD2. The ends lost 1 base at V and 1 base at J; junction bases unmatched: 3. The CDR3 consists of 15 residues. Germline V gene sequence: CDR1 SGHDN, CDR2 FVKESK. CDR3 in amino acids: CASSQASGSSYEQYF. For the CDR3, the DNA is TGTGCCAGCAGCCAAGCCAGCGGGAGTTCCTACGAGCAGTACTTC.

The J gene is TRBJ1-4, the V gene TRBV7-8; no definite D call. Germline V lookup: CDR1 SGHVS, CDR2 FQNEAQ. CDR3 length equals 15 residues. The germline V and J ends were trimmed by 5 bases and 4 bases, with 14 bases remaining between them. CDR3 loop: CASSPDPWGNEKLFF. CDR3 in DNA: TGTGCCAGCAGCCCCGACCCGTGGGGTAATGAAAAACTGTTTTTT. Full variable domain (outside the CDR3, taken from reference TRBV7-8 and TRBJ1-4): GAGVSQSPRYKVAKRGQDVALRCDPISGHVSLFWYQQALGQGPEFLTYFQNEAQLDKSGLPSDRFFAERPEGSVSTLKIQRTQQEDSAVYLCASSPDPWGNEKLFFGSGTQLSVL.

The V call is TRBV5-1, the J call TRBJ1-1; a weak D match, TRBD1 (6 bases). The V gene's germline CDR1 is SGHRS and CDR2 YFSETQ. V dropped 3 bases and J dropped 4 bases, with 7 bases sitting between them. The length of the CDR3 is 12 residues. The CDR3 spells CASSSQGTEAFF. The CDR3 region has the DNA TGCGCCAGCAGCTCACAGGGCACTGAAGCTTTCTTT.

V and J are TRBV5-1 and TRBJ1-1, with D possibly matching TRBD1 (5 bases). V was trimmed by 3 bases and J by 1 base, leaving 7 bases between them. This CDR3 comprises 13 residues. Germline assignment: CDR1 SGHRS and CDR2 YFSETQ. The CDR3 DNA reads TGCGCCAGCAGCTCCGGACAGAACACTGAAGCTTTCTTT. This gives the protein CASSSGQNTEAFF.

The V and J genes are TRBV5-4 and TRBJ2-6; D perhaps matches TRBD2 (5 bases). CDR1 and CDR2 (germline): SGHNT, YYREEE (reference sequence). V was shortened by 3 bases and J by 1 base, with 11 bases between the two germline ends. The CDR3 length is 16 residues. DNA of the CDR3: TGTGCCAGCAGCTCCAACCGGGAATCTGGGGCCAACGTCCTGACTTTC. It encodes CASSSNRESGANVLTF. The whole variable domain, remainder taken from reference TRBV5-4 and TRBJ2-6, is ETGVTQSPTHLIKTRGQQVTLRCSSQSGHNTVSWYQQALGQGPQFIFQYYREEENGRGNFPPRFSGLQFPNYSSELNVNALELDDSALYLCASSSNRESGANVLTFGAGSRLTVL.

The rearrangement uses TRBV18 and TRBJ1-3; D is unclear. This CDR3 contains 17 residues. Trimming cost V 0 bases and J 0 bases, with 12 bases left between them. Germline V gives CDR1 KGHSH, CDR2 LQKENI. For the CDR3, the DNA is TGTGCCAGCTCACCACCCGCCGGCAGGAGCTCTGGAAACACCATATATTTT. It is translated as CASSPPAGRSSGNTIYF.

V usage is TRBV18 and J usage is TRBJ1-6, with 11 bases matching TRBD1. Trimming cost V 6 bases and J 8 bases; bases outside gene matches: 3. From germline, CDR1 is KGHSH and CDR2 LQKENI. This CDR3 region has 14 residues. CDR3 sequence reads: CASSWTGGDSPLHF. CDR3 sequence (DNA): TGTGCCAGCTCGTGGACAGGGGGCGATTCACCCCTCCACTTT.

This sequence joins TRBV27 and TRBJ2-4; TRBD1 agrees at 10 bases. Trimming took 4 bases from V and 5 from J; bases not matched to a gene: 8. CDR3 length: 16 amino acids. Germline CDR1 and CDR2: MNHEY and SMNVEV (reference sequence). Here the CDR3 reads CASSYSGTGVENIQYF. The CDR3 coding sequence is TGTGCCAGCAGTTATTCCGGGACAGGGGTGGAAAACATTCAGTACTTC.

The J gene is TRBJ1-4, the V gene TRBV3-1 (or the pseudogene TRBV3-2), with TRBD1 identical over 7 bases. The germline gives CDR1 LGHDT, CDR2 YNNKEL (reference sequence). The CDR3 has 14 amino acids. The V and J ends lost 6 bases and 8 bases, in that order; junction bases with no gene match: 9. The CDR3 DNA reads as TGTGCCAGCAGGTTAAGGGGGGACAGCGAAAAACTGTTTTTT. This gives the protein CASRLRGDSEKLFF.

The table lists this clone with a few counts. This chain connects TRBV11-2 to TRBJ1-1, with 7 bases fitting TRBD1. Germline V gives CDR1 SGHAT, CDR2 FQNNGV. V was clipped by 4 bases and J by 0 bases; unmatched bases: 14. The CDR3 has 18 residues. The CDR3 is CASSSRGGGLLMNTEAFF. As DNA, the CDR3 is TGTGCCAGCAGCTCGCGCGGAGGGGGCCTATTGATGAACACTGAAGCTTTCTTT.

The chain uses TRBV24-1 and TRBJ1-5; unclear D gene. This CDR3 comprises 15 residues. Germline V lookup: CDR1 KGHDR, CDR2 SFDVKD. V lost 2 bases and J lost 3, with 10 bases in between. The DNA of the CDR3 is TGTGCCACCAGTGATTCATACGGTTTCAATCAGCCCCAGCATTTT. Translation gives CATSDSYGFNQPQHF.

V usage is TRBV9 and J usage is TRBJ2-3, with D maybe TRBD2 (5 bases). Trimming took 3 bases from V and 6 from J, leaving 11 bases between them. The length of the CDR3 is 13 residues. From germline, CDR1 is SGDLS and CDR2 YYNGEE. In DNA, the CDR3 is TGTGCCAGCAGCGCGCGGCCGGGGGATACGCAGTATTTT. Its protein is CASSARPGDTQYF.

The V gene is TRBV6-5, the J gene TRBJ2-2; TRBD2 matches 7 bases. Germline V gene lookup returns CDR1 MNHEY and CDR2 SVGAGI. The CDR3 length is 16 residues. V shed 4 bases, J shed 4 bases, and the junction held 9 bases outside the gene matches. The CDR3 DNA follows: TGTGCCAGCAGTTCCGGGACTATGCTTATCACCGGGGAGCTGTTTTTT. The encoded protein is CASSSGTMLITGELFF.

The chain recombines TRBV20-1 with TRBJ2-7, with D uncertain. V was shortened by 3 bases and J by 6 bases, with 15 bases between the two germline ends. The CDR3 is made up of 13 amino acids. Looked up from germline, CDR1 is DFQATT and CDR2 is SNEGSKA (reference sequence). CDR3 amino acids: CSASRDRNLEQYF. DNA for the CDR3: TGCAGTGCTAGTCGTGATAGGAATCTCGAGCAGTACTTC.

The rearrangement joins TRBV5-1 to TRBJ1-1, with D uncertain. V dropped 4 bases and J dropped 6 bases, with 19 bases sitting between them. There are 15 residues in the CDR3. The germline gives CDR1 SGHRS, CDR2 YFSETQ. In nucleotides, the CDR3 is TGCGCCAGCAGCCCCCCGTCCGGGGTACTCGCTGAAGCTTTCTTT. This encodes CASSPPSGVLAEAFF.

This chain connects TRBV28 to TRBJ2-2; TRBD2 matches 11 bases. This CDR3 is built from 15 residues. The junction had 4 bases not matched to a gene; V was cut back by 6 bases and J by 4 bases. CDR1 is MDHEN, CDR2 SYDVKM, per germline. CDR3 protein: CASSLTSGSTGELFF. CDR3 sequence (DNA): TGTGCCAGCAGCCTAACTAGCGGGAGCACCGGGGAGCTGTTTTTT.

This chain joins TRBV24-1 and TRBJ2-2; D gene unclear. Germline CDR1 and CDR2: KGHDR and SFDVKD. V lost 7 bases and J 3 bases, leaving 8 bases between the germline ends. This CDR3 has 13 amino acids. The chain's CDR3 is CATRVPDTGELFF. In DNA, the CDR3 is TGTGCCACCAGGGTCCCAGACACCGGGGAGCTGTTTTTT.

The chain has TRBV28 and TRBJ2-3; TRBD2 matches 8 bases. The CDR3 covers 16 residues. Germline V gene lookup returns CDR1 MDHEN and CDR2 SYDVKM. Unmatched junction bases numbered 14, after V lost 6 bases and J lost 6 bases. As DNA, the CDR3 is TGTGCCAGCAGCCCCGGGGGAGCGGGAGTAGGCGATACGCAGTATTTT. Protein: CASSPGGAGVGDTQYF.

The rearrangement joins TRBV19 to TRBJ1-2, with 8 bases identical to TRBD1. J lost 4 bases, V lost 2 bases, and 3 bases had no gene match. The length of the CDR3 is 14 residues. Germline V gene lookup returns CDR1 LNHDA and CDR2 SQIVND (reference sequence). The CDR3 coding sequence is TGTGCCAGTAGTATACAGGGGGCGATCTATGGCTACACCTTC. This encodes CASSIQGAIYGYTF.

This clone was recorded once. The V call is TRBV7-9, the J call TRBJ1-2, with D unclear. The CDR3 has 14 residues. Germline CDR1 SEHNR, CDR2 FQNEAQ (reference sequence). Trimming cost V 0 bases and J 8 bases, with 13 bases left between them. The CDR3 nucleotides read TGTGCCAGCAGCTTAGCCGGAGGGAAGGACGGCTACACCTTC. Translating it yields CASSLAGGKDGYTF.

This clone was detected only a few times. This chain links TRBV7-9 with TRBJ2-2; either TRBD1 or TRBD2 may fit D (5 bases each). CDR1 SEHNR and CDR2 FQNEAQ come from the germline V gene (reference sequence). CDR3 size: 14 residues. The germline V and J ends were trimmed by 1 base and 7 bases, with 10 bases remaining between them. The DNA for the CDR3 is TGTGCCAGCAGCTTAGGCCAGGGACGCGGGGAGCTGTTTTTT. Its protein product is CASSLGQGRGELFF.

The V gene is TRBV30, the J gene TRBJ2-1; 14 bases fit TRBD2. The CDR3 sequence is 17 residues long. The germline V gene encodes CDR1 GTSNPN and CDR2 SVGIG (reference sequence). Trimming removed 3 bases from V and 0 bases from J; junction bases left unmatched: 4. The CDR3 DNA reads TGTGCCTGGAGCGGGACTAGCGGGGGTAGCTCCTACAATGAGCAGTTCTTC. This encodes CAWSGTSGGSSYNEQFF.

This rearrangement joins TRBV7-6 to TRBJ2-2, with 7 positions matching TRBD1. V lost 0 bases to trimming and J lost 6 bases; unmatched junction nucleotides: 10. From germline, CDR1 is SGHVS and CDR2 FNYEAQ. The CDR3 runs 17 residues. CDR3 sequence (DNA): TGTGCCAGCAGCTTAGCGCGAGGGGGCGCAAATGCCGGGGAGCTGTTTTTT. It codes for CASSLARGGANAGELFF.

This rearrangement joins TRBV6-6 to TRBJ1-5; 7 bases fit TRBD1. The CDR3 runs 13 residues. The junction had 6 bases not matched to a gene; V was cut back by 9 bases and J by 4 bases. CDR1 and CDR2 from the germline V gene are MNHNY and SVGAGI (reference sequence). The CDR3 spells CASRGQGNQPQHF. For the CDR3, the DNA is TGTGCCAGTAGGGGGCAGGGGAATCAGCCCCAGCATTTT.